This T cell receptor beta chain was profiled in a study of shared clonotypes between healthy human individuals. CDR1 SGDLS and CDR2 YYNGEE come from the germline V gene. This CDR3 comprises 18 residues. V lost 3 bases and J lost 7; bases outside the gene matches: 18. Sequencing was performed with immunoSEQ multiplex PCR; in TCRdb, only in-frame clones are kept and a portion is missing. The repertoire holds 2,500,000 or so clones, with approximately 90% as singletons. The receptor was derived from a man in his late teens or twenties in good health. Some clones in this sample may be carry-over from other donors' samples. The gene calls are TRBV9 and TRBJ2-2, with TRBD2 identical over 7 bases. The sample comprised naive CD4+ T cells from PBMCs. The subset is: CD45RA+ positively selected. The chain's CDR3 is CASSAKPRGGEGSGELFF. The CDR3 bases are TGTGCCAGCAGCGCGAAGCCGCGGGGCGGGGAGGGGAGCGGGGAGCTGTTTTTT.